A single sample gave rise to the 26 T cell receptor beta chains below, sequenced in a study of somatic mutations in cytotoxic T cells in rheumatoid arthritis. The protocol was immunoSEQ multiplex PCR, while the TCRdb copy is restricted to in-frame clones and leaves out a portion. The sample has approximately 20,000 clones; 85% are singletons. Sequenced sample: CD8+ T cells sorted from blood. The receptors were sampled from a woman between 40 and 50 years old with rheumatoid arthritis.

Regarding this clone: The junction and the germline gene differ at one end; a read error may be behind it. The chain couples TRBV6-6 to TRBJ2-2; a weak D match, TRBD1 (5 bases). Germline CDR1 MNHNY, CDR2 SVGAGI (reference sequence). The CDR3 is made up of 15 amino acids. CDR3 in DNA: TGTGCCATCAGTTATCTGGGGCCTAAGTCCGGGGAGCTGTTTTTT. Protein sequence: CAISYLGPKSGELFF.

The chain combines TRBV10-3 with TRBJ1-4, with 9 positions matching TRBD1. This CDR3 has 14 amino acids. Germline V gene lookup returns CDR1 ENHRY and CDR2 SYGVKD. J lost 8 bases, V lost 4 bases, and 5 bases had no gene match. CDR3 in DNA: TGTGCCATCAGTGGGACAGGGGTACCAGAAAAACTGTTTTTT. This encodes CAISGTGVPEKLFF.

V is TRBV30 and J is TRBJ2-3; D may be TRBD1 (7 bases). Germline V gene sequence: CDR1 GTSNPN, CDR2 SVGIG (reference sequence). V lost 0 bases and J 6 bases, leaving 25 bases between the germline ends. The CDR3 sequence is 18 residues long. In DNA, the CDR3 is TGTGCCTGGAGTGTACAACCCTGGGGGAGCCCAGGGGGGGATACGCAGTATTTT. Protein: CAWSVQPWGSPGGDTQYF.

The gene calls are TRBV4-1 and TRBJ2-3; perhaps TRBD2 as D (6 bases). CDR1 MGHRA and CDR2 YSYEKL come from the germline V gene. Trimming stripped 4 bases from V and 6 bases from J, with 17 bases between. The length of the CDR3 is 15 residues. The CDR3 DNA reads TGCGCCAGCAGCCGAATCGGGGGTCTACCTGATACGCAGTATTTT. This gives the protein CASSRIGGLPDTQYF.

The chain recombines TRBV9 with TRBJ2-1; D is ambiguous. Germline CDR1 is SGDLS and CDR2 is YYNGEE. The germline V and J ends were trimmed by 0 bases and 8 bases, with 6 bases remaining between them. CDR3 length: 12 residues. CDR3 coding DNA: TGTGCCAGCAGCGTAGGGCAGGATGAGCAGTTCTTC. This gives the protein CASSVGQDEQFF.

This clone was found once. The chain carries TRBV6-5 and TRBJ1-4; 7 positions agree with TRBD1. Trimming at V came to 7 bases and at J to 7 bases, leaving 12 bases not matched to a gene. Germline CDR1 reads MNHEY; CDR2 reads SVGAGI. CDR3 length equals 15 residues. The CDR3 DNA follows: TGTGCCAGCAACCTACAAGGGGGCCACGGTGAAAAACTGTTTTTT. Encoded protein: CASNLQGGHGEKLFF.

This chain connects TRBV5-4 to TRBJ2-5, with TRBD1 identical over 7 bases. This CDR3 has 16 residues. Trimming cost V 1 base and J 1 base; bases outside gene matches: 7. The germline V gene encodes CDR1 SGHNT and CDR2 YYREEE (reference sequence). CDR3 nucleotide sequence: TGTGCCAGCAGCTTGCGGCCAGGGGGTCGCCAAGAGACCCAGTACTTC. Translating gives CASSLRPGGRQETQYF.

The chain has TRBV5-1 and TRBJ2-7; D is possibly TRBD1 (7 bases). This CDR3 is built from 15 residues. With 0 bases removed from V and 3 bases from J, the gap between germline ends came to 13 bases. Looked up from germline, CDR1 is SGHRS and CDR2 is YFSETQ. The CDR3 region has the DNA TGCGCCAGCAGCTTGGCGCAGGGGGGTAACTACGAGCAGTACTTC. It yields the protein CASSLAQGGNYEQYF.

The V call is TRBV7-6, the J call TRBJ2-7; D unclear. Germline V CDR1 and CDR2: SGHVS, FNYEAQ. Trimming left V 1 base short and J 7 bases short, with 5 bases between. This CDR3 region has 11 residues. The DNA for the CDR3 is TGTGCCAGCAGCTTAGACGGGGAGCAGTACTTC. Translating it yields CASSLDGEQYF.

CDR3 sequence: CASSFMGALYGYTF. For the CDR3, the DNA is TGTGCCAGCAGCTTCATGGGGGCTTTATATGGCTACACCTTC. The gene calls are TRBV5-4 and TRBJ1-2; a possible D gene is TRBD1 (6 bases). The CDR3 contains 14 residues. CDR1 and CDR2 from the germline V gene are SGHNT and YYREEE (reference sequence). The V gene lost 2 bases and the J gene lost 5 bases, with 13 bases spanning the gap.

CDR3 bases: TGTGCCACCGACCACACCGGGACAGGCGGGGAAAAACTGTTTTTT. Residues: CATDHTGTGGEKLFF. The chain has TRBV6-1 and TRBJ1-4; 8 bases fit TRBD1. V gave up 10 bases and J gave up 8 bases; unmatched junction bases: 15. Germline loops: CDR1 MNHNS, CDR2 SASEGT. The CDR3 extends over 15 amino acids.

The chain carries TRBV10-2 and TRBJ2-7, with no clear D. This CDR3 has 12 residues. CDR1 is WSHSY and CDR2 is SAAADI in the germline V gene. Trimming took off 6 bases at V and 2 bases at J, with 8 bases between the two ends. The CDR3, as DNA: TGCGCCAGCAGCCCTCCCGCCTACGAGCAGTACTTC. It specifies CASSPPAYEQYF.

The J gene is TRBJ1-4, the V gene TRBV27; TRBD1 matches at 11 bases. From germline, CDR1 is MNHEY and CDR2 SMNVEV (reference sequence). The CDR3 covers 14 residues. J lost 7 bases, V lost 3 bases, and 1 base had no gene match. The CDR3: CASSFGTGGEKLFF. CDR3 DNA sequence: TGTGCCAGCAGTTTCGGGACAGGGGGTGAAAAACTGTTTTTT.

The V and J genes are TRBV9 and TRBJ2-7; the match to TRBD2 covers 9 bases. Germline V CDR1 and CDR2: SGDLS, YYNGEE. The CDR3 covers 14 residues. V was pared by 4 bases and J by 3 bases, with 5 bases of the junction left unmatched. CDR3 bases: TGTGCCAGCAGCACCCGCGGGGGGGACTACGAGCAGTACTTC. Translating it yields CASSTRGGDYEQYF.

V usage is TRBV5-1 and J usage is TRBJ2-2, with 12 bases fitting TRBD2. With V trimmed by 6 bases and J by 0 bases, 3 bases remained unmatched. The CDR3 is 16 amino acids. In germline, CDR1 is SGHRS, CDR2 YFSETQ. CDR3 DNA sequence: TGCGCCAGCACCGGACTAGCGGGGCCGAACACCGGGGAGCTGTTTTTT. It codes for CASTGLAGPNTGELFF.

A few counts support this clone. This chain joins TRBV6-1 and TRBJ2-5, with D tentatively TRBD2 (6 bases). Germline V lookup: CDR1 MNHNS, CDR2 SASEGT. The CDR3 is 13 residues long. The V gene lost 4 bases and the J gene lost 4 bases, with 10 bases spanning the gap. The CDR3 is CASSVVGGETQYF. The CDR3 DNA reads as TGTGCCAGCAGTGTGGTGGGGGGAGAGACCCAGTACTTC.

This clone was detected once. The rearrangement uses TRBV28 and TRBJ2-7; D perhaps matches TRBD1 (5 bases). Germline V gene lookup returns CDR1 MDHEN and CDR2 SYDVKM. Trimming cost V 9 bases and J 7 bases, with 22 bases left between them. The CDR3 covers 14 residues. The chain's CDR3 is CASEDGHLLGEQYF. DNA for the CDR3: TGTGCCAGTGAGGACGGACACCTTTTGGGGGAGCAGTACTTC.

The rearrangement uses TRBV5-6 and TRBJ1-2, with D perhaps TRBD1 (5 bases). Germline-derived CDR1 and CDR2 are SGHDT and YYEEEE. V was trimmed by 5 bases and J by 5 bases, leaving 25 bases between them. The CDR3 is made up of 17 amino acids. As DNA, the CDR3 is TGTGCCAGCAGTTCTGGAGGGCAGGGAACGAACCCTTATGGCTACACCTTC. This sequence encodes CASSSGGQGTNPYGYTF.

This sequence joins TRBV7-6 and TRBJ2-2, with 12 nucleotides matching TRBD2. The CDR3 length is 17 residues. V lost 4 bases, J lost 4 bases, and 7 bases stayed unmatched. Germline assignment: CDR1 SGHVS and CDR2 FNYEAQ. The CDR3 reads CASSSSSGRASTGELFF. The CDR3 DNA follows: TGTGCCAGCAGCTCCTCTAGCGGGAGGGCCTCCACCGGGGAGCTGTTTTTT.

This clone showed up just a few times. This sequence joins TRBV27 and TRBJ1-1; 7 bases match TRBD1. Germline V lookup: CDR1 MNHEY, CDR2 SMNVEV (reference sequence). The CDR3 covers 15 residues. The trim removed 6 bases at V and 0 bases at J, leaving 7 bases unmatched. The CDR3 region is CASSFGTALNTEAFF. The CDR3 DNA sequence: TGTGCCAGCAGCTTTGGGACAGCTTTGAACACTGAAGCTTTCTTT.

This clone appeared a few times. This chain joins TRBV27 and TRBJ2-1, with TRBD2 matching 11 bases. Trimming at V came to 6 bases and at J to 0 bases, leaving 4 bases not matched to a gene. The CDR3 covers 16 residues. The germline CDR1 and CDR2 sequences are MNHEY and SMNVEV (reference sequence). CDR3 nucleotide sequence: TGTGCCAGCAGGTCTAGCGGGGGGCACTCCTACAATGAGCAGTTCTTC. Its protein product is CASRSSGGHSYNEQFF.

The CDR3 sequence is CSVVDRFSYEQYF. The CDR3 bases are TGCAGCGTTGTAGACAGGTTCTCCTACGAGCAGTACTTC. The J gene is TRBJ2-7, the V gene TRBV29-1, with D perhaps TRBD1 (6 bases). CDR3 length: 13 residues. Germline lookup yields CDR1 SQVTM and CDR2 ANQGSEA. V was pared by 4 bases and J by 0 bases, with 10 bases between.

CDR3 sequence reads: CSVTGEIQETQYF. In DNA, the CDR3 is TGCAGCGTTACAGGGGAGATCCAAGAGACCCAGTACTTC. V and J are TRBV29-1 and TRBJ2-5; 7 bases agree with TRBD1. Per germline, CDR1 SQVTM and CDR2 ANQGSEA. V lost 5 bases and J lost 1; bases outside the gene matches: 4. The CDR3 runs 13 residues.

The rearrangement uses TRBV7-3 and TRBJ2-7; the match to TRBD2 covers 8 bases. The CDR3 loop spans 14 amino acids. CDR1 and CDR2 (germline): SGHTA, FQGTGA. Losses at the gene ends were 5 bases for V and 2 bases for J; bases not matched to a gene: 5. DNA of the CDR3: TGTGCCAGCAGCCTAGGAGCGGGGGCCTACGAGCAGTACTTC. It yields the protein CASSLGAGAYEQYF.

This chain uses TRBV30 with TRBJ1-4, with D maybe TRBD1 (6 bases). The germline V and J ends were trimmed by 4 bases and 4 bases, with 10 bases remaining between them. Germline V lookup: CDR1 GTSNPN, CDR2 SVGIG (reference sequence). The CDR3 is 13 residues long. The CDR3 loop reads CAWTGQFNEKLFF. The DNA for the CDR3 is TGTGCCTGGACCGGACAGTTTAATGAAAAACTGTTTTTT.

The V call is TRBV21-1, the J call TRBJ2-1; the table's TRBD1 call for D was not verified on the DNA. TRBV21-1 is labeled a pseudogene. This CDR3 has 15 amino acids. The CDR3 DNA reads as TGTGCCAGCAGCGTACAGGTGGGCATCACTGGTGAGCAGTTCTTC. It specifies CASSVQVGITGEQFF.